The clone carrying this T cell receptor (beta chain) occurred a few times. Its antigen remains unknown. What was sequenced were expressed TCRB transcripts, since all of the isolated RNA had been reverse transcribed. Sequencing was performed with immunoSEQ multiplex PCR; in TCRdb, only in-frame clones are kept and a portion is missing. The table lists roughly 140,000 clones, 10% of them singletons. The ends were cut back, 0 bases at V and 7 bases at J, with 12 bases in the middle. The CDR3 runs 14 residues. Germline assignment: CDR1 LGHNA and CDR2 YNFKEQ. The data belong to a study of beta chain features in type 1 diabetes. Study findings and constraints: When Type 1 diabetes patients were examined, their TCRB CDR3s proved moderately but significantly shorter in all four CD4+ subsets.

The genes are TRBV4-2 and TRBJ1-2, with D possibly matching TRBD1 (6 bases). The sequence was obtained from a man under 40 with type 1 diabetes. Source material: central memory CD4+ T cells from blood. In DNA form, the CDR3 reads TGTGCCAGCAGCCAAGACTACAGGGAATCTGGCTACACCTTC. The encoded protein is CASSQDYRESGYTF.